The clone carrying this T cell receptor beta chain was picked up a small number of times. This sample was taken from a study of low-dose radiotherapy and immunotherapy resistance in tumors. Study information: Cohort 1 got 0.5 Gy per fraction every 2 weeks, 6.5 Gy in total. The treatment that patients received was intravenous nivolumab 240 mg every two weeks plus ipilimumab 1 mg/kg every six weeks.

Gene-specific TRAV and TRBV primers were used for first-strand cDNA, covering alpha and beta chains. Using a constant-region primer together with a V-primer adapter, TCRs were subjected to about 20 PCR cycles of amplification. The authors amplified isolated mRNA by in vitro transcription. One entry per CDR3 protein, called by TCRdb with MiXCR from the reads. The sample has around 64,000 distinct CDR3 sequences, 26% seen once; the top ten hold 6.6%. Regarding time point: before trial treatment. Donors received nivolumab, ipilimumab, aspirin, low-dose cyclophosphamide and low-dose radiotherapy. There are 14 residues in the CDR3. V was shortened by 2 bases and J by 1 base, with 8 bases between the two germline ends. Germline V lookup: CDR1 KGHSH, CDR2 LQKENI.

This chain joins TRBV18 and TRBJ2-5; D ambiguous. The specimen was PBMCs, collected before treatment. This receptor was obtained from a male donor with rectosigmoid adenocarcinoma. CDR3 nucleotides: TGTGCCAGCTCACCAGGGCAGGCCCAAGAGACCCAGTACTTC. Translation gives CASSPGQAQETQYF.